The 14 T cell receptor beta chains reported below all come from one sample, sequenced in a study of post-analysis software for immune sequencing data. General study points: Five TRBV segments, including TRBV5-6, TRBV5-1 and TRBV20-1, were more frequent in patients than controls.

These TCRs' antigens remain unknown. TCR beta cDNA libraries included unique molecular identifiers. TCRdb independently ran MiXCR on the PCR reads; one entry per CDR3 protein. In the table there are some 190,000 distinct CDR3 sequences, approximately 29% of which are singletons. The sequenced material came from blood. The receptors stem from a girl aged 2 to 17 with multiple sclerosis.

V is TRBV28 and J is TRBJ2-4; TRBD2 aligns across 8 bases. In germline, CDR1 is MDHEN, CDR2 SYDVKM. The CDR3 is 16 amino acids. V gave up 3 bases and J gave up 1 base; unmatched junction bases: 5. The CDR3 loop is CASSFHRGRAKNIQYF. The CDR3 DNA reads TGTGCCAGCAGTTTTCACCGCGGGAGGGCCAAAAACATTCAGTACTTC.

This sequence joins TRBV11-3 and TRBJ2-1; D remains unclear. The CDR3 runs to 16 residues. The germline V and J ends were trimmed by 4 bases and 2 bases, with 15 bases remaining between them. CDR1 and CDR2 from the germline V gene are SGHNT and YENEEA. The CDR3 loop reads CASSSSRLVPYNEQFF. The CDR3 DNA sequence: TGTGCCAGCAGCTCCTCCAGGCTAGTCCCCTACAATGAGCAGTTCTTC.

Comment on this clonotype: It may be a read error: a sequence one base away is much more abundant. V gene TRBV29-1 combines with J gene TRBJ2-3, with D possibly TRBD2 on 5 matching bases. The CDR3 sequence is 15 residues long. Trimming removed 5 bases from V and 3 bases from J, with 18 bases in between. Germline loops: CDR1 SQVTM, CDR2 ANQGSEA. The CDR3 bases are TGCAGCGTTATGAGGGTAAAAAATCCTACAGATACGCAGTATTTT. As protein: CSVMRVKNPTDTQYF.

This clonotype was seen more than once but under ten times. The V gene is TRBV12-3 or TRBV12-4, the J gene TRBJ2-6; D is unresolved. The V and J ends lost 3 bases and 2 bases respectively, with 8 bases between them. The CDR3 is 15 amino acids. CDR3 loop: CASSFGLTGANVLTF. Written as DNA, the CDR3 is TGTGCCAGCAGTTTCGGCCTAACTGGGGCCAACGTCCTGACTTTC.

This clonotype was seen ten or more times. The chain combines TRBV7-2 with TRBJ2-7, with a possible D match to TRBD2 (5 bases). The CDR3 totals 15 residues. Germline values: CDR1 SGHTA, CDR2 FQGNSA. V lost 5 bases and J lost 7, with 21 bases in between. DNA of the CDR3: TGTGCCAGCAGCGACTACGTATCTTATCCGGGGGAGCAGTACTTC. Translation gives CASSDYVSYPGEQYF.

This clonotype was observed many times. The rearrangement uses TRBV5-1 and TRBJ1-2; tentatively, D is TRBD1 (5 bases). Germline V gives CDR1 SGHRS, CDR2 YFSETQ. Trimming stripped 4 bases from V and 4 bases from J, with 14 bases between. This CDR3 has 14 amino acids. CDR3 bases: TGCGCCAGCAGCACCGGGACCGAATTCTATGGCTACACCTTC. Protein sequence: CASSTGTEFYGYTF.

Of note for this clonotype: This may come from a read error, since a much larger clone is one base off. The chain links TRBV24-1 to TRBJ2-5, with D maybe TRBD2 (6 bases). The better agreement between TRBJ2-1 and the DNA end casts doubt on the J call. Germline V gene data show CDR1 as KGHDR and CDR2 as SFDVKD. This CDR3 is 13 amino acids long. CDR3 residues: CATSETVRETQFF. The CDR3 region has the DNA TGTGCCACCAGTGAGACTGTCCGGGAGACCCAGTTCTTC.

This clonotype appeared many times. The chain recombines TRBV5-1 with TRBJ2-5; no reliable D call. The CDR3 covers 15 residues. Trimming pared 6 bases from V and 2 bases from J, leaving 17 bases between. The germline gives CDR1 SGHRS, CDR2 YFSETQ. The CDR3 bases are TGCGCCAGCACCTCATCAGGAAATTTACAAGAGACCCAGTACTTC. It encodes CASTSSGNLQETQYF.

For this clonotype: A much larger clone sits a single nucleotide away, making a read error possible. This sequence joins TRBV29-1 and TRBJ2-4; 7 bases map to TRBD2. TRBJ2-7 explains the end of the DNA better; the J call may be wrong. The CDR3 sequence is 12 residues long. Germline CDR1 and CDR2: SQVTM and ANQGSEA. As DNA, the CDR3 is TGCAGCGGTAGGCGGGAGACCTACGAGCAGTACTTC. Translated, it gives CSGRRETYEQYF.

This clonotype was counted at least ten times. The V call is TRBV28, the J call TRBJ1-1, with a possible D match to TRBD1 (5 bases). This CDR3 has 14 residues. V dropped 2 bases and J dropped 6 bases, with 13 bases sitting between them. From germline, CDR1 is MDHEN and CDR2 SYDVKM. CDR3 nucleotide sequence: TGTGCCAGCAGTTTAGGGGGAGTCAGGGCTGAAGCTTTCTTT. Translated: CASSLGGVRAEAFF.

This chain links TRBV14 with TRBJ1-1; D is unclear. Trimming left V 0 bases short and J 8 bases short, with 16 bases between. Per the germline V gene, CDR1 is SGHDN and CDR2 is FVKESK. The length of the CDR3 is 15 residues. The CDR3 DNA reads TGTGCCAGCAGCCAAGATGGAGCCTCCCGACGAGAAGCTTTCTTT. Its protein product is CASSQDGASRREAFF.

This clonotype has only a few counts. The genes are TRBV4-1 and TRBJ1-5; D might be TRBD1 (5 bases). CDR1 MGHRA and CDR2 YSYEKL come from the germline V gene. Trimming cost V 0 bases and J 10 bases, with 10 bases left between them. The CDR3 length is 13 residues. In DNA, the CDR3 is TGCGCCAGCAGCCAAGATCGGGGGAGACCCCAGCATTTT. Translated: CASSQDRGRPQHF.

A few counts support this clonotype. The rearrangement links TRBV5-1 to TRBJ2-1, with 13 bases matching TRBD2. Unmatched junction bases numbered 18, after V lost 0 bases and J lost 0 bases. The germline gives CDR1 SGHRS, CDR2 YFSETQ. The CDR3 is 23 residues long. CDR3 bases: TGCGCCAGCAGCTTGGTGGGGAAGACGACTAGCGGGGGGACATCGAGCTCCTACAATGAGCAGTTCTTC. Translated: CASSLVGKTTSGGTSSSYNEQFF.

The sample holds many counts of this clonotype. This chain joins TRBV24-1 and TRBJ2-3; D unresolved. The length of the CDR3 is 11 residues. V dropped 4 bases and J dropped 4 bases, with 2 bases sitting between them. Looked up from germline, CDR1 is KGHDR and CDR2 is SFDVKD. The CDR3 spells CATSEADTQYF. The CDR3 DNA is TGTGCCACCAGTGAAGCAGATACGCAGTATTTT.